The rows below give T cell receptor beta chains drawn from one sample of a study of blood T cell repertoires in COVID-19. Only in-frame clones appear in the TCRdb table, and some are missing; sequencing was by immunoSEQ multiplex PCR. The sample includes roughly 250,000 clones, approximately 85% of them seen just once. Material: peripheral blood. Receptor source: a human donor with COVID-19, enrolled during active disease. The donor label of this sample is uncertain. Each CDR3 is given with its conserved first and last residue. A D gene is named only where the DNA matches it firmly. Clone sizes are given selectively: once, few, many, or a class where the clone is expanded.

clone_size	v_call	j_call	d_call	cdr3_aa	cdr3_nt
NA	TRBV3-1/TRBV3-2	TRBJ1-6	NA	CASSQNRADNSPLHF	TGTGCCAGCAGCCAGAACAGGGCCGATAATTCACCCCTCCACTTT
NA	TRBV3-1/TRBV3-2	TRBJ2-5	NA	CASSLLTLQETQYF	TGTGCCAGCAGCCTGCTGACTCTCCAAGAGACCCAGTACTTC
NA	TRBV6-5	TRBJ1-2	TRBD1	CASTLEPGQGVGYTF	TGTGCCAGCACCCTAGAACCGGGACAGGGGGTCGGCTACACCTTC
NA	TRBV9	TRBJ1-2	NA	CASSTTGHGYGYTF	TGTGCCAGCAGCACAACGGGACACGGCTATGGCTACACCTTC
NA	TRBV19	TRBJ1-2	TRBD1	CASSIDRTGIGGYTF	TGTGCCAGTAGTATCGACCGGACAGGGATTGGTGGCTACACCTTC
NA	TRBV28	TRBJ2-3	TRBD2	CASSLFTSGRARDTQYF	TGTGCCAGCAGTTTATTTACTAGCGGGAGGGCGAGAGATACGCAGTATTTT
NA	TRBV3-1/TRBV3-2	TRBJ1-4	NA	CASSLRGTNEKLFF	TGTGCCAGCAGCCTCAGAGGGACTAATGAAAAACTGTTTTTT
NA	TRBV11-2	TRBJ2-3	TRBD2	CASSFLAGGGTDTQYF	TGTGCCAGCAGCTTTTTAGCGGGAGGCGGCACAGATACGCAGTATTTT
once	TRBV5-5	TRBJ1-1	NA	CASSVNRVTEAFF	TGTGCCAGCAGCGTCAACAGGGTTACTGAAGCTTTCTTT
NA	TRBV30	TRBJ2-5	TRBD2	CAWSAGLAGETQYF	TGTGCCTGGAGTGCGGGACTAGCGGGAGAGACCCAGTACTTC
NA	TRBV28	TRBJ2-1	NA	CASSPGEGVSYNEQFF	TGTGCCAGCAGCCCGGGGGAGGGGGTATCCTACAATGAGCAGTTCTTC
few	TRBV11-2	TRBJ1-1	NA	CASSLGRRDTEAFF	TGTGCCAGCAGCTTAGGCAGGAGGGACACTGAAGCTTTCTTT
NA	TRBV6-2/TRBV6-3	TRBJ1-5	TRBD1	CASSSGQSNQPQHF	TGTGCCAGCAGCTCGGGACAGTCCAATCAGCCCCAGCATTTT
NA	TRBV28	TRBJ2-7	NA	CASSLQREQYF	TGTGCCAGCAGTTTGCAGAGGGAGCAGTACTTC
NA	TRBV19	TRBJ1-6	TRBD1	CASRTGDSPLHF	TGTGCCAGTAGAACAGGGGATTCACCCCTCCACTTT
NA	TRBV6-2/TRBV6-3	TRBJ1-3	TRBD1	CASSPTFGQGVRNTIYF	TGTGCCAGCAGCCCTACATTCGGACAGGGGGTCCGAAACACCATATATTTT
NA	TRBV19	TRBJ1-4	TRBD1	CASSPDRASNEKLFF	TGTGCCAGTAGTCCTGACAGGGCCTCTAATGAAAAACTGTTTTTT
NA	TRBV28	TRBJ2-1	TRBD2	CASSTSGTSPNEQFF	TGTGCCAGCAGCACTTCCGGGACTAGTCCAAATGAGCAGTTCTTC
NA	TRBV19	TRBJ1-5	NA	CASSIRIANRDQPQHF	TGTGCCAGTAGTATCCGTATAGCCAACCGGGATCAGCCCCAGCATTTT
NA	TRBV30	TRBJ1-2	NA	CACAGTTSNYGYTF	TGTGCCTGCGCCGGGACAACTTCTAACTATGGCTACACCTTC
NA	TRBV10-3	TRBJ1-2	TRBD1	CAISEEQGESGYTF	TGTGCCATCAGTGAGGAGCAGGGGGAGTCTGGCTACACCTTC
NA	TRBV11-3	TRBJ2-1	TRBD2	CASSSRRSGSSYNEQFF	TGTGCCAGCAGCTCCCGGCGTAGCGGGAGCTCCTACAATGAGCAGTTCTTC
once	TRBV7-2	TRBJ2-1	TRBD2	CASSPMRLAGAQFF	TGTGCCAGCAGCCCAATGCGACTAGCGGGGGCTCAGTTCTTC
NA	TRBV28	TRBJ2-7	NA	CASIEPGSYEQYF	TGTGCCAGCATAGAGCCAGGCTCCTACGAGCAGTACTTC